This T cell receptor beta chain derives from a study of blood T cell repertoires in COVID-19. About the study: The United States, Italy and Spain supplied acute and convalescent COVID-19 samples.

This CDR3 contains 14 residues. Trimming removed 1 base from V and 9 bases from J, with 13 bases in between. The germline gives CDR1 LNHDA, CDR2 SQIVND (reference sequence). Produced via immunoSEQ multiplex PCR; TCRdb's table is partial and in-frame only. The sample lists about 310,000 clones; about 88% were seen once. The sequence derives from a woman in her 40s who had recovered from COVID-19. Sequencing was performed on PBMCs or T cells enriched from blood (not recorded which). The chain couples TRBV19 to TRBJ2-1, with D tentatively TRBD2 (5 bases). CDR3 amino acids: CASSIAVDSGEQFF. In nucleotides, the CDR3 is TGTGCCAGTAGTATAGCTGTGGACTCTGGTGAGCAGTTCTTC.